The T cell receptor (beta chain) under discussion was sequenced for a study of radiotherapy plus CTLA-4 blockade in lung cancer. Across the study: Patients showed objective responses in over 15% of cases, and disease control was achieved by roughly 30%.

General study findings and limits: Tumor-derived TCR clones expanded in blood after radiotherapy plus ipilimumab.

Chemo-refractory metastatic non-small-cell lung cancer patients were treated with focal radiation plus CTLA-4 blockade with ipilimumab. Using immunoSEQ multiplex PCR, the repertoire was profiled, and TCRdb retains in-frame clones only, with some absent. Of 30,000 to 40,000 clones detected, 70% appear once; the ten largest clones hold 3.5% to 4.5%. This clone is a singleton in its sample. The antigen is unknown. The CDR3 has 15 residues. Germline V gives CDR1 SGHTA, CDR2 FQGNSA. V was clipped by 5 bases and J by 3 bases; unmatched bases: 5. The sample was peripheral blood, taken from a patient treated with radiotherapy plus ipilimumab. J is TRBJ2-1 and V is TRBV7-2; 9 nucleotides line up with TRBD1. The receptor was isolated from a human donor with non-small cell lung cancer who had stable disease on radiotherapy plus ipilimumab. The CDR3 nucleotides read TGTGCCAGCAGCCCACAGGGGGCTCACTACAATGAGCAGTTCTTC. This codes for CASSPQGAHYNEQFF.